This record covers a single T cell receptor (beta chain). CDR1 and CDR2 from the germline V gene are GTSNPN and SVGIG (reference sequence). CDR3 length equals 11 residues. The entry originates in a study of blood T cell repertoires in COVID-19. Study summary: Sites in the United States, Italy and Spain provided acute and convalescent COVID-19 samples. The cDNA or gDNA used as material had been derived from T cells, B-cell-depleted T cells, or PBMCs.

Per the original data handling: Quantification of nucleated cells was approximated via reference gene primer amplification. Clones were sequenced by immunoSEQ multiplex PCR, and TCRdb holds only the in-frame ones, with some missing. That table is the source of V, J and clone size, and D and trimming were worked out from the DNA. The sample records roughly 160,000 clones, about 85% being singletons. The receptor comes from a man aged 60-69 years with acute or convalescent COVID-19. The sequenced sample consisted of peripheral blood. This chain uses TRBV30 with TRBJ1-2, with a weak D call TRBD1 (6 bases). The DNA for the CDR3 is TGTGCATCATGGGACATCCCTGGCTACACCTTC. It is translated as CASWDIPGYTF.